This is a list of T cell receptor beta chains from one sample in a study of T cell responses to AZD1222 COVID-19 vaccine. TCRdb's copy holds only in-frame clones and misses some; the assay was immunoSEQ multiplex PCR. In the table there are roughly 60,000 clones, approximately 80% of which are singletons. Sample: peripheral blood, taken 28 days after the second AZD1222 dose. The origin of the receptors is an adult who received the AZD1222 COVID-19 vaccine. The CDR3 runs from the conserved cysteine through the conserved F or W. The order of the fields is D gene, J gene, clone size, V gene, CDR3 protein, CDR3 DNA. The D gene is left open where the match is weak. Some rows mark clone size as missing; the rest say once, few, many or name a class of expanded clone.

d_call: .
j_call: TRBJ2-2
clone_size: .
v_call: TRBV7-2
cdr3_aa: CASSLFSAGQTGELFF
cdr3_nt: TGTGCCAGCAGCTTATTTTCGGCAGGGCAGACCGGGGAGCTGTTTTTT

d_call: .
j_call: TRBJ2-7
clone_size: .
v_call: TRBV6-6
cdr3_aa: CASSYGGQTSSYEQYF
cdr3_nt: TGTGCCAGCAGTTACGGGGGCCAAACGAGCTCCTACGAGCAGTACTTC

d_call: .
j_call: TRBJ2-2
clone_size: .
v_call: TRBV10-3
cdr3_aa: CAISESKVENTGELFF
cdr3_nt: TGTGCCATCAGTGAGTCGAAGGTAGAGAACACCGGGGAGCTGTTTTTT

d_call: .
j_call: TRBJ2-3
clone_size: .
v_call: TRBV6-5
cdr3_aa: CASSSMGLDTQYF
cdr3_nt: TGTGCCAGCAGTTCGATGGGTTTGGATACGCAGTATTTT

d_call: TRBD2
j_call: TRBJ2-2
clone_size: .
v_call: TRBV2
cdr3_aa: CASSVSAGALQELFF
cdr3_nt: TGTGCCAGCAGTGTCTCAGCGGGGGCCCTGCAGGAGCTGTTTTTT

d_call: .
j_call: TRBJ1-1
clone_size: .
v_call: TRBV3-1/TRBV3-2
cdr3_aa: CASSQPSAGRSLAEAFF
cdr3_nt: TGTGCCAGCAGCCAACCTTCGGCAGGGCGTAGTCTCGCTGAAGCTTTCTTT

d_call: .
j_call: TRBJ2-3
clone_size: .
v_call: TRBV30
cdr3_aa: CAYQLGGAGDTQYF
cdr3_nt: TGTGCCTACCAACTAGGGGGGGCCGGAGATACGCAGTATTTT

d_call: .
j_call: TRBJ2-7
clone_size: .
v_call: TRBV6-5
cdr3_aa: CASSYTGSGEQYF
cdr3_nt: TGTGCCAGCAGTTATACAGGGTCGGGTGAGCAGTACTTC

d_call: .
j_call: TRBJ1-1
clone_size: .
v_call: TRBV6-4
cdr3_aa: CASSERGMNTEAFF
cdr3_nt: TGTGCCAGCAGTGAGCGGGGAATGAACACTGAAGCTTTCTTT

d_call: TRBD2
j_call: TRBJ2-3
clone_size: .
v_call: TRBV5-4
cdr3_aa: CASSLGRGSRTDTQYF
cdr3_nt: TGTGCCAGCAGCTTAGGGCGGGGGAGCCGCACAGATACGCAGTATTTT

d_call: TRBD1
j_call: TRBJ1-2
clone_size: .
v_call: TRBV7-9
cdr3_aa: CASSSPQGGQLYGYTF
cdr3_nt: TGTGCCAGCAGCTCGCCCCAAGGGGGACAGCTCTATGGCTACACCTTC

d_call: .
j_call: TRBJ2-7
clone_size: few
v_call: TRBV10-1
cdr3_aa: CAAQDENYEQYF
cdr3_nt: TGCGCCGCCCAGGACGAAAACTACGAGCAGTACTTC

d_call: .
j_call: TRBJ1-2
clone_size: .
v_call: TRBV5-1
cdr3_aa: CASSLVSEGGYTF
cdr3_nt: TGCGCCAGCAGCTTGGTTTCGGAGGGTGGCTACACCTTC

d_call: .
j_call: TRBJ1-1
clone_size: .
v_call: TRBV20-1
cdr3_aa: CSARRQFIAFF
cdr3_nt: TGCAGTGCTAGACGACAGTTCATAGCTTTCTTT

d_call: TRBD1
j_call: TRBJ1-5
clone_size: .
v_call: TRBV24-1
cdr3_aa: CATSDGGTVGLNQPQHF
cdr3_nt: TGTGCCACCAGTGATGGGGGGACAGTTGGGCTTAATCAGCCCCAGCATTTT

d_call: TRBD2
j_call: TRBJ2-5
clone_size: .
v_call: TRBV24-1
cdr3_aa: CATSDPGTSGQETQYF
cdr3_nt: TGTGCCACCAGTGACCCCGGGACTAGCGGGCAAGAGACCCAGTACTTC

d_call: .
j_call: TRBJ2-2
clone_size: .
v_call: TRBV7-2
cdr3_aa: CASSLGRLNTGELFF
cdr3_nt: TGTGCCAGCAGCTTAGGACGCCTGAACACCGGGGAGCTGTTTTTT

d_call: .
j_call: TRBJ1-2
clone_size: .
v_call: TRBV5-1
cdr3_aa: CASSSVQGPDYGYTF
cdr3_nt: TGCGCCAGCAGCTCCGTTCAGGGGCCTGACTATGGCTACACCTTC

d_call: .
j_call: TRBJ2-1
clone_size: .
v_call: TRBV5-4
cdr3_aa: CASSLGGALDNEQFF
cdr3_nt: TGTGCCAGCAGCTTAGGGGGAGCCCTAGACAATGAGCAGTTCTTC

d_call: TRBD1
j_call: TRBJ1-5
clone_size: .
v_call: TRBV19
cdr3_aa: CASSDGTGLSQPQHF
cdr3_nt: TGTGCCAGTAGTGACGGGACAGGGTTGTCTCAGCCCCAGCATTTT

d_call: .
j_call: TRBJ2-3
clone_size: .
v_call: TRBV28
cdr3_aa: CASSLTGTTQYF
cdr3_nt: TGTGCCAGCAGTTTAACAGGGACTACGCAGTATTTT

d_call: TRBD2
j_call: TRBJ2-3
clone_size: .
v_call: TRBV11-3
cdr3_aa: CASGLAGVTDTQYF
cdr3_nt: TGTGCCAGCGGGCTAGCGGGGGTTACAGATACGCAGTATTTT

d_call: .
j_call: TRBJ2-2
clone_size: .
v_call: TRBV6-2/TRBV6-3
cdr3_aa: CASSYGGPGELFF
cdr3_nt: TGTGCCAGCAGTTATGGGGGCCCCGGGGAGCTGTTTTTT

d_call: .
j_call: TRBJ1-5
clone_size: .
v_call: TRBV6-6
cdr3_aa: CASSYMGSNQPQHF
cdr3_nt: TGTGCCAGCAGCTATATGGGCAGCAATCAGCCCCAGCATTTT